This entry is about one T cell receptor beta chain. The antigen is unknown. PCR involved 60 Vbeta and 13 Jbeta primers. This table comes from immunoSEQ multiplex PCR, and its TCRdb copy is limited to in-frame clones, with some not included. The sample includes 200,000 to 250,000 clones, almost 85% of them seen just once. This entry belongs to a study of cytomegalovirus exposure and HLA in healthy donors. Study results and limitations: Reported performance of the classifier showed diagnosis of cytomegalovirus status with high specificity and sensitivity. HLA alleles were associated with 17,000 or so TCR beta sequences in a later analysis at 0.05 false discovery rate. A later analysis linked a missense variant in DCLRE1C to the trimming of TCR beta V and J genes.

Germline CDR1 is SGHRS and CDR2 is YFSETQ. Unmatched junction bases numbered 5, after V lost 2 bases and J lost 7 bases. The CDR3 contains 13 residues. The V and J genes are TRBV5-1 and TRBJ2-5, with TRBD2 matching 7 bases. This TCR was recovered from a woman aged 35 to 49 in good health and CMV-seronegative. Sequencing was carried out using PBMCs. CDR3 amino acids: CASSLSGEGTQYF. The CDR3 nucleotides read TGCGCCAGCAGCTTAAGCGGGGAGGGGACCCAGTACTTC.